The rows below give T cell receptor beta chains drawn from one sample of a study of cytomegalovirus exposure and HLA in healthy donors. Clones were sequenced by immunoSEQ multiplex PCR, and TCRdb holds only the in-frame ones, with some missing. The sample lists 43,000 or so clones, approximately 77% occurring once. The specimen was PBMCs. The receptor set was obtained from a man aged 30 to 39 in good health and CMV-seronegative. Each CDR3 is given with its conserved first and last residue. Fields, in order: V gene, CDR3 length, D gene, J gene, clone size, CDR3 DNA, CDR3 protein. D genes are given only for firm matches. Clone sizes are given selectively: once, few, many, or a class where the clone is expanded.

TRBV18,13,TRBD2,TRBJ2-5,few,TGTGCCAGCTCACCGGGACTAACGGGGGAGCAGTACTTC,CASSPGLTGEQYF
TRBV2,15,TRBD1,TRBJ2-7,once,TGTGCCAGCAGTGTCGGGACAGGGGTTCGTCATGAGCAGTACTTC,CASSVGTGVRHEQYF
TRBV28,18,TRBD1,TRBJ2-3,few,TGTGCCAGCAGTTTACGGGACAGGGCGTTATCGGGCACAGATACGCAGTATTTT,CASSLRDRALSGTDTQYF
TRBV19,15,TRBD2,TRBJ2-3,-,TGTGCCAGTAGTCTACAGACTAGCGCCACAGATACGCAGTATTTT,CASSLQTSATDTQYF
TRBV10-2,13,TRBD1,TRBJ1-5,-,TGCGCCAGCGGCAGAACAGGGGACCAGCCCCAGCATTTT,CASGRTGDQPQHF
TRBV19,14,TRBD2,TRBJ2-1,-,TGTGCCAGTAGTCTTCGAGCGGGAGTGAATGAGCAGTTCTTC,CASSLRAGVNEQFF
TRBV5-6,14,-,TRBJ2-7,once,TGTGCCAGCAGCCCGGGCGCGAGGGTCCACGAGCAGTACTTC,CASSPGARVHEQYF
TRBV4-1,17,TRBD2,TRBJ2-1,-,TGCGCCAGCAGCCAAGATCCTTCTAGCGGACCCTACAATGAGCAGTTCTTC,CASSQDPSSGPYNEQFF
TRBV18,14,TRBD2,TRBJ2-1,once,TGTGCCAGCTCTAGCGGGAGCTCCTACAATGAGCAGTTCTTC,CASSSGSSYNEQFF
TRBV5-1,15,-,TRBJ1-6,-,TGCGCCAGCAGCTTGGCCGGGGGGTATAGTTCACCCCTCCACTTT,CASSLAGGYSSPLHF
TRBV10-3,13,TRBD1,TRBJ2-7,-,TGTGCCATCCGGGACAGCCAAAATCCCGAGCAGTACTTC,CAIRDSQNPEQYF
TRBV7-2,13,TRBD2,TRBJ2-5,-,TGTGCCAGCAGCTCGGAGGGAGGGGAGACCCAGTACTTC,CASSSEGGETQYF
TRBV5-6,16,TRBD1,TRBJ1-2,-,TGTGCCAGCAGCTGGGCGGGACAGGGGGTTAACTATGGCTACACCTTC,CASSWAGQGVNYGYTF
TRBV7-9,15,-,TRBJ2-2,-,TGTGCCAGCAGCCCGGGTCCCCGAAACACCGGGGAGCTGTTTTTT,CASSPGPRNTGELFF
TRBV19,18,TRBD2,TRBJ2-2,-,TGTGCCAGTAGTATAGGGATTAGCGGGAGGGCCTGGACCGGGGAGCTGTTTTTT,CASSIGISGRAWTGELFF
TRBV9,15,TRBD2,TRBJ2-3,-,TGTGCCAGCAGCGTCGGGGGGTCGATCACAGATACGCAGTATTTT,CASSVGGSITDTQYF
TRBV7-6,14,TRBD1,TRBJ2-7,-,TGTGCCAGCAGCTTAGGGACAGGACCCTACGAGCAGTACTTC,CASSLGTGPYEQYF
TRBV4-3,16,TRBD1,TRBJ1-2,-,TGCGCCAGCAGCCAAGACCCAGGGGGAAGGGGTGATGGCTACACCTTC,CASSQDPGGRGDGYTF
TRBV7-9,17,TRBD2,TRBJ2-1,few,TGTGCCAGCAGCGGGCGTCGACTAGCGGGAGATTATAGTGAGCAGTTCTTC,CASSGRRLAGDYSEQFF
TRBV9,15,TRBD2,TRBJ2-1,-,TGTGCCAGCAGCGACAGCAGAAGCGGGGACAATGAGCAGTTCTTC,CASSDSRSGDNEQFF
TRBV19,15,TRBD1,TRBJ1-2,-,TGTGCCAGTAGCCGAGGCGGGGACAGCCCCTATGGCTACACCTTC,CASSRGGDSPYGYTF
TRBV7-2,13,TRBD1,TRBJ1-5,few,TGTGCCAGCAGCTTAAACAGGGGCCCAGCGTACCATTTT,CASSLNRGPAYHF
TRBV2,12,TRBD2,TRBJ2-7,-,TGTGCCACCATGACTAGCGGGTACGAGCAGTACTTC,CATMTSGYEQYF
TRBV2,15,-,TRBJ2-3,-,TGTGCCAGCAGCGAGTCGCAGGTTGGCACAGATACGCAGTATTTT,CASSESQVGTDTQYF
TRBV6-5,14,-,TRBJ1-4,-,TGTGCCAGCAGTTATACAGTTACTAATGAAAAACTGTTTTTT,CASSYTVTNEKLFF
TRBV11-3,17,TRBD1,TRBJ2-2,-,TGTGCCAGCAGCCCGGCCCCCGGGACAGCGAACACCGGGGAGCTGTTTTTT,CASSPAPGTANTGELFF
TRBV29-1,15,-,TRBJ1-1,few,TGCAGCGTGGCGCAGGGTTGGGGCATGAACACTGAAGCTTTCTTT,CSVAQGWGMNTEAFF
TRBV7-2,16,-,TRBJ2-7,-,TGTGCCAGCAGCCTACCACTCGGAGGGTACTCCTACGAGCAGTACTTC,CASSLPLGGYSYEQYF
TRBV6-5,12,-,TRBJ2-7,-,TGTGCCAGCAGTTCCAGCTCCTACGAGCAGTACTTC,CASSSSSYEQYF
TRBV7-9,16,-,TRBJ1-2,once,TGTGCCAGCAGCCGGACTAGCGGGAGTGGGAACTATGGCTACACCTTC,CASSRTSGSGNYGYTF
TRBV27,15,-,TRBJ2-7,-,TGTGCCAGCATTTCAACCGGGATGTCCCTTGTGCAATGGTACTTC,CASISTGMSLVQWYF
TRBV9,16,TRBD1,TRBJ2-1,-,TGTGCCAGCAGCGAGGGGGGACAGGGGAATTACAATGAGCAGTTCTTC,CASSEGGQGNYNEQFF
TRBV2,18,TRBD2,TRBJ2-7,-,TGTGCCAGCAGTGAAGTCGGACTAGCGGGAGAAAGGAGGTACGAGCAGTACTTC,CASSEVGLAGERRYEQYF
TRBV18,14,-,TRBJ2-7,-,TGTGCCAGCTCACCACGGGCCGGATGGTACGAGCAGTACTTC,CASSPRAGWYEQYF
TRBV5-1,15,-,TRBJ2-7,-,TGCGCCAGCAGCTTGTTGCGGGGTGGTTCCTACGAGCAGTACTTC,CASSLLRGGSYEQYF
TRBV7-2,14,-,TRBJ2-3,-,TGTGCCAGCAGCCCCAGGCTTAGCACAGATACGCAGTATTTT,CASSPRLSTDTQYF
TRBV18,14,-,TRBJ2-7,-,TGTGCCAGCTCCCCCATCGACAGCTCCTACGAGCAGTACTTC,CASSPIDSSYEQYF
TRBV29-1,13,TRBD1,TRBJ2-1,-,TGCAGCCCCTGGAATTGGACAGGGGGCCAGCAGTTCTTC,CSPWNWTGGQQFF
TRBV7-2,14,-,TRBJ2-3,few,TGTGCCAGCAGCTTAGGGACTAGCACAGATACGCAGTATTTT,CASSLGTSTDTQYF
TRBV18,18,-,TRBJ1-5,-,TGTGCCAGCTCACCACTTGGGCCAGGTACCTCTAGCAATCAGCCCCAGCATTTT,CASSPLGPGTSSNQPQHF
TRBV27,14,-,TRBJ2-7,-,TGTGCCAGCAGCCCATTGGATGGGGCCTCCGAGCAGTACTTC,CASSPLDGASEQYF
TRBV7-9,15,-,TRBJ2-7,-,TGTTCCAGCAGTTCCGCACCGTCAGTAACCTACGAGCAGTACTTC,CSSSSAPSVTYEQYF
TRBV27,14,-,TRBJ1-5,-,TGTGCCAGCAGTTTTGCGGGAGGGTGGCAGCCCCAGCATTTT,CASSFAGGWQPQHF
TRBV7-2,16,TRBD1,TRBJ2-7,-,TGTGCCAGCAGCTTACGGCCCGGGACAGGGGGTACCGAGCAGTACTTC,CASSLRPGTGGTEQYF
TRBV5-4,15,TRBD1,TRBJ2-1,-,TGTGCCAGCAGCTCACCCGGACAGGGGTCTAATGAGCAGTTCTTC,CASSSPGQGSNEQFF
TRBV6-4,15,TRBD2,TRBJ2-3,-,TGTGCCAGCAGTGACTCCGGGGGGGGCACAGATACGCAGTATTTT,CASSDSGGGTDTQYF
TRBV9,15,TRBD2,TRBJ2-5,-,TGTGCCAGCAGCGGACTAGCGGGAGGGGTACAGACCCAGTACTTC,CASSGLAGGVQTQYF
TRBV6-5,12,TRBD1,TRBJ1-1,-,TGTGCCAGCAGTGACAGGGAGGCTGAAGCTTTCTTT,CASSDREAEAFF
TRBV28,15,-,TRBJ1-5,-,TGTGCCAGCAGTTTAAAAGGAGGAAACAATCAGCCCCAGCATTTT,CASSLKGGNNQPQHF